This T cell receptor beta chain was recorded in a study of beta chain features in type 1 diabetes (dated by TCRdb to between 2018 and 2020). Background for the entire study: Mean age, gender distribution, total cell number and subset yield did not differ between patients and healthy donors. A total of about 110 million sorted cells were examined across all samples, and the number of cells per subset was strongly correlated with RNA yield. The study compared TCRB repertoires of sorted circulating CD4+ T cell subsets between recently diagnosed type 1 diabetes patients and matched healthy donors. Whereas all 30 or so donors provided naive and central memory subsets, regulatory and stem cell-like memory subsets were isolated from just 8 patients and roughly 8 healthy donors.

Its CDR3 holds 14 amino acids, cysteine through phenylalanine. Only the CDR3 portion is preserved as DNA: 42 bases, with reading frame beginning at the first base. The trim is 6 bases for V and 2 bases for J, with a gap of 11 bases between the germline ends. As encoded in the germline V gene (reference sequence), CDR1 is MNHNY while CDR2 is SVGAGI. A note on this clone: What antigen it recognizes has not been identified. No much larger clone is present one base from it, and per-base qualities are unavailable.

All of the isolated RNA was reverse transcribed with the High Capacity cDNA Reverse Transcription Kit, so expressed TCRB transcripts were sequenced. Deep immunoSEQ sequencing was applied to naive, central memory and regulatory T cell samples, giving an average of approximately 4 million total reads per sample. After sorted cells were lysed in RLT buffer, RNA was extracted with DNase-treated RNeasy Micro or Mini kits, with the choice depending on cell number. Each cell subset was processed on its own to prevent cross-contamination, while patient and healthy donor samples were processed together. TCRB sequences were amplified from cDNA with the immunoSEQ multiplex PCR, producing 87-bp fragments spanning the CDR3 region. The amplicons were sequenced using the Illumina HiSeq platform. Under the source paper's analysis protocol: PCR bias was computationally corrected using synthetic template baselines, reads within Hamming distance 2 were collapsed, and singletons that could not be merged were discarded. Reads were aligned against IMGT to assign V, D and J genes, CDR3 length and insertions or deletions at six rearrangement sites. Within each subset, clonotype counts were normalized to the number of sorted cells before true diversity and Gini coefficients were calculated with the tcR R package. Repertoire sharing was quantified using the overlap coefficient calculated on TCRB nucleotide sequences. What TCRdb holds here is the immuneACCESS table cut down to in-frame rearrangements. Part of the clones is not present; checked against another copy, under half of the missing clones reflect an unresolved V gene, and the others are unexplained. V and J calls and clone size are as listed in that table; D and trimming were resolved from the DNA. This sample gives 40,000 or so clones in total; about 66% of them show up just once. Of the sample, less than 2.5% falls within the top ten clones.

Overall study outcomes, separate from this receptor: Naive, central memory and regulatory TCRB repertoires appeared to be more similar among patients than among healthy donors. Because cDNA was sequenced instead of genomic DNA, activated cells with high expression could be over-represented, although the groups did not differ in activation or CD3 levels. Shorter templates might have been favored by PCR, but patient and control samples were amplified and corrected together, so both groups would have been affected equally by any skew. In all four CD4+ subsets, TCRB CDR3 length was moderately but significantly shorter in type 1 diabetes patients. Only small numbers of individuals were included in the HLA sub-analyses, which left unresolved whether HLA type had any influence on TCRB rearrangement. At VDJ recombination sites, patients with type 1 diabetes made fewer insertions and deleted more nucleotides, a pattern implying thymic rearrangement abnormalities.

Each donor gave one peripheral blood draw, roughly 110 mL on average, collected into heparinised tubes. A BD FACSAria II was used to sort naive, central memory, regulatory and stem cell-like memory CD4+ T cells with a panel that included CD45RO, CCR7, CD25, CD127, CD95 and CD27. All sorted populations exceeded 98% purity. PBMCs were separated immediately by Lymphoprep density gradient centrifugation and were stained directly, without being cultured. So that batch effects would be minimized, each experiment stained and sorted samples in pairs, pairing one healthy donor with one patient. The material sequenced was Tregs from blood. The cell subset or site label on this specimen signifies: regulatory CD4+ T cells. This TCR came from a woman under 30 with type 1 diabetes. Here the chain combines TRBV6-6 and TRBJ1-3, with TRBD1 tentatively as D gene (5 bases match). The DNA sequence reads TGTGCCAGCAGCCCCCGGACAACTGGAAACACCATATATTTT. It specifies CASSPRTTGNTIYF.